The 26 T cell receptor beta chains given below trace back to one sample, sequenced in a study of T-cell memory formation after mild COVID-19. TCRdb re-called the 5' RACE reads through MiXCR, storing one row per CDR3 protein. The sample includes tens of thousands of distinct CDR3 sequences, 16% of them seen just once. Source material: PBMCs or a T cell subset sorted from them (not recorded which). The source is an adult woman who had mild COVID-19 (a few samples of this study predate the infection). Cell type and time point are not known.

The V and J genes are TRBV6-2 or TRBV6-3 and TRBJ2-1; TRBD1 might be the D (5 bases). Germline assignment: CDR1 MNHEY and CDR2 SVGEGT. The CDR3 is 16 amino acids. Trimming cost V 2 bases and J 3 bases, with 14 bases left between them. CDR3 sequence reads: CASSYIQVSLYNEQFF. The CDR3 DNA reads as TGTGCCAGCAGTTACATACAGGTTAGCCTCTACAATGAGCAGTTCTTC.

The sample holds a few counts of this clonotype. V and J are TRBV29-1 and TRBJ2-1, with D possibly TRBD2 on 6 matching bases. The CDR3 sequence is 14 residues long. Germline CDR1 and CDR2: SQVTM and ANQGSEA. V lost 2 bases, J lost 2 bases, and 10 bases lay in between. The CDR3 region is CSVEWGETYNEQFF. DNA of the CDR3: TGCAGCGTTGAATGGGGGGAGACCTACAATGAGCAGTTCTTC.

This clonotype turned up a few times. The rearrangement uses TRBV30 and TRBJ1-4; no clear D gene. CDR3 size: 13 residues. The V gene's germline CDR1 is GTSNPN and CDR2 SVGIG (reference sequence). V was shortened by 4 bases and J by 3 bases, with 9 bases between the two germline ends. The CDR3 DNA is TGTGCCTGGAAAGCCTCAGCTAATGAAAAACTGTTTTTT. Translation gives CAWKASANEKLFF.

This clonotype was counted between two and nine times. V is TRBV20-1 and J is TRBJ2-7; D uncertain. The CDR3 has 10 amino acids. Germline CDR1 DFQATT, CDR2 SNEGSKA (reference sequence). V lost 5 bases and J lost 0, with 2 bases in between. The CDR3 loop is CSAVSYEQYF. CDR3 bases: TGCAGTGCTGTCTCCTACGAGCAGTACTTC.

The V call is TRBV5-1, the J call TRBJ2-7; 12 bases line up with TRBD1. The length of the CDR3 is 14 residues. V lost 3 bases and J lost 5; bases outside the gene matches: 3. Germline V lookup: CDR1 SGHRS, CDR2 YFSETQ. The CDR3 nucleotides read TGCGCCAGCAGCTCGGGACAGGGGGCCCACGAGCAGTACTTC. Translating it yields CASSSGQGAHEQYF. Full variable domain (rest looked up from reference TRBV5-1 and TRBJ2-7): KAGVTQTPRYLIKTRGQQVTLSCSPISGHRSVSWYQQTPGQGLQFLFEYFSETQRNKGNFPGRFSGRQFSNSRSEMNVSTLELGDSALYLCASSSGQGAHEQYFGPGTRLTVT.

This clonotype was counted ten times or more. The CDR3 here is CASSLTGLAASSSSYNEQFF. In DNA form, the CDR3 reads TGCGCCAGCAGCCTTACTGGACTAGCGGCTTCCTCGAGCTCCTACAATGAGCAGTTCTTC. The J gene is TRBJ2-1, the V gene TRBV4-3, with 10 bases aligning to TRBD2. V was clipped by 4 bases and J by 0 bases; unmatched bases: 15. Per the germline V gene, CDR1 is LGHNA and CDR2 is YSLEER. This CDR3 spans 20 amino acids.

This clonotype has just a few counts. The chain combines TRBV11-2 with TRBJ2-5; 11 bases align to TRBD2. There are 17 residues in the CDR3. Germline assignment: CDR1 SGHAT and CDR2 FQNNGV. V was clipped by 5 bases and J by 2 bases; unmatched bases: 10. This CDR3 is CASSDTGTSGEQETQYF. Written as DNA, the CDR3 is TGTGCCAGCAGCGACACAGGGACTAGCGGAGAGCAAGAGACCCAGTACTTC.

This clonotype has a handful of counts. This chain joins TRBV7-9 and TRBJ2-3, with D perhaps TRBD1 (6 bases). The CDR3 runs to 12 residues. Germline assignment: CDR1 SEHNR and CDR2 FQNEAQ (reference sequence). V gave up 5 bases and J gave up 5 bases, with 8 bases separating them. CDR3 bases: TGTGCCAGCAGCCCACAGGGAGATACGCAGTATTTT. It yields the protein CASSPQGDTQYF. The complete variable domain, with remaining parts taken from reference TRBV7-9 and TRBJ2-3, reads DTGVSQNPRHKITKRGQNVTFRCDPISEHNRLYWYRQTLGQGPEFLTYFQNEAQLEKSRLLSDRFSAERPKGSFSTLEIQRTEQGDSAMYLCASSPQGDTQYFGPGTRLTVL.

Written as DNA, the CDR3 is TGTGCCAGCAGTGAGGGACAGGGCACTGAAGCTTTCTTT. Translating it yields CASSEGQGTEAFF. The chain combines TRBV25-1 with TRBJ1-1; 9 bases align to TRBD1. The J segment lost 4 bases and the V segment lost 3 bases, leaving 0 bases of the junction unmatched. Germline values: CDR1 MGHDK, CDR2 SYGVNS. This CDR3 has 13 amino acids.

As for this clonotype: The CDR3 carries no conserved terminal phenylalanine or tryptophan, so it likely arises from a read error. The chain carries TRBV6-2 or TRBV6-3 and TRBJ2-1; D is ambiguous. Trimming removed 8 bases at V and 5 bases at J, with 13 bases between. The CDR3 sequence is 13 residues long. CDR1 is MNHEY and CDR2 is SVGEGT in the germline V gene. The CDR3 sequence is CASSSVPHNEQFL. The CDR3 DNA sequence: TGTGCCAGCTCCAGCGTCCCTCACAATGAGCAGTTCTTA.

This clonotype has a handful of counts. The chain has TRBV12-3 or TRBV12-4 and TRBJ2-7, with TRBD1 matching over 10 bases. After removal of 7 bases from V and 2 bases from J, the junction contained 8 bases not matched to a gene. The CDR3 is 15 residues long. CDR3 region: CASTRDRGPPYEQYF. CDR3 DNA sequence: TGTGCCAGCACCCGCGACAGGGGGCCTCCCTACGAGCAGTACTTC.

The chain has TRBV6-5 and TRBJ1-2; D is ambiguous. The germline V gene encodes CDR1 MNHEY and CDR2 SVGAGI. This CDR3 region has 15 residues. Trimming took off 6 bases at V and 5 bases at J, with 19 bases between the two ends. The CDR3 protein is CASSSPTPAVYGYTF. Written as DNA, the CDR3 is TGTGCCAGCAGCTCCCCGACCCCGGCTGTTTATGGCTACACCTTC.

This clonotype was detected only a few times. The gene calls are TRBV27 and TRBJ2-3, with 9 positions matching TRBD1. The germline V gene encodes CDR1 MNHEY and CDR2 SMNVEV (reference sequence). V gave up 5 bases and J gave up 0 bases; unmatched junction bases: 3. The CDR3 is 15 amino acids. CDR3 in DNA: TGTGCCAGCAGTGGGACAGGGATTAGCACAGATACGCAGTATTTT. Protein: CASSGTGISTDTQYF.

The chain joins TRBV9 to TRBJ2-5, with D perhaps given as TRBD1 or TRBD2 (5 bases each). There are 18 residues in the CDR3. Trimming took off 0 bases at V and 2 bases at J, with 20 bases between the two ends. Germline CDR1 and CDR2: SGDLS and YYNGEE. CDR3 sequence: CASSVEGEGNGIQETQYF. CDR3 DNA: TGTGCCAGCAGCGTAGAGGGAGAGGGGAACGGCATTCAAGAGACCCAGTACTTC.

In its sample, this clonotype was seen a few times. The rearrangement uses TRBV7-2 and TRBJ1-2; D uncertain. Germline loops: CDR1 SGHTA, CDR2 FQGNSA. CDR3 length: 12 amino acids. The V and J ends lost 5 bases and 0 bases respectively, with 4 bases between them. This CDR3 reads CASSQANYGYTF. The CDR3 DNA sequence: TGTGCCAGCAGCCAAGCTAACTATGGCTACACCTTC.

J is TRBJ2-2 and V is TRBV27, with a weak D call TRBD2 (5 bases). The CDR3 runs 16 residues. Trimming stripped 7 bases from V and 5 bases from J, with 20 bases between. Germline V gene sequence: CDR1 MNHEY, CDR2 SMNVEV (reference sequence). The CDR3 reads CASTTLYGRGTGELFF. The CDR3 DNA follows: TGTGCCAGCACAACCCTCTATGGGAGAGGGACCGGGGAGCTGTTTTTT.

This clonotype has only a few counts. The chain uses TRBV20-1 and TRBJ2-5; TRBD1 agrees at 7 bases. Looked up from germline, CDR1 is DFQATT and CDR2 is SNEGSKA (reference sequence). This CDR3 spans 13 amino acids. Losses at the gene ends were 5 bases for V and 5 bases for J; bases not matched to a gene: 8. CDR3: CSAPPGQRETQYF. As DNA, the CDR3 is TGCAGTGCTCCTCCGGGACAGAGGGAGACCCAGTACTTC.

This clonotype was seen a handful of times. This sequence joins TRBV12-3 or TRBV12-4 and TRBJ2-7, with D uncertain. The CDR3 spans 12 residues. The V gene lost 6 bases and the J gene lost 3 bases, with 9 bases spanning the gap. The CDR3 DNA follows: TGTGCCAGCAGAGGAGCCGGCTACGAGCAGTACTTC. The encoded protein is CASRGAGYEQYF.

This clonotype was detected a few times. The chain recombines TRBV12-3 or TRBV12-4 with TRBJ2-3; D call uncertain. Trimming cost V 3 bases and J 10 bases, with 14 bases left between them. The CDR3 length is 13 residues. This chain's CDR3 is CASSFSYSKAQYF. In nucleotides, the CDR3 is TGTGCCAGCAGTTTCTCCTATAGTAAGGCGCAGTATTTT.

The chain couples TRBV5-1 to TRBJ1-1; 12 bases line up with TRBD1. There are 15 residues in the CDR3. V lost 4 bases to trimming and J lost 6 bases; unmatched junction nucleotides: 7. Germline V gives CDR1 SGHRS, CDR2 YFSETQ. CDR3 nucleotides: TGCGCCAGCAGCACGGGACAGGGGGCGAGGGCTGAAGCTTTCTTT. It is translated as CASSTGQGARAEAFF.

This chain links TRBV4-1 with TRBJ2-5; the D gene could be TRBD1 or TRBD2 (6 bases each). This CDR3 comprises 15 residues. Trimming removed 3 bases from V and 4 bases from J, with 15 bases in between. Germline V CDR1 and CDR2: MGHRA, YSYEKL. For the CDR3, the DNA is TGCGCCAGCAGCCACGGGGGCTCAGTAGGAGAGACCCAGTACTTC. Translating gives CASSHGGSVGETQYF.

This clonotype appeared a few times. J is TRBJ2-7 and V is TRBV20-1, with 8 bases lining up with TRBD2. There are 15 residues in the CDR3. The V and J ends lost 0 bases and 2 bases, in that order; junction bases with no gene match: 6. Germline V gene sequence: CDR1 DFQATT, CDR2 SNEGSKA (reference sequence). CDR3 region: CSARDSGSGAYEQYF. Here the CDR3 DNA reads TGCAGTGCTAGAGATTCAGGTAGCGGGGCCTACGAGCAGTACTTC.

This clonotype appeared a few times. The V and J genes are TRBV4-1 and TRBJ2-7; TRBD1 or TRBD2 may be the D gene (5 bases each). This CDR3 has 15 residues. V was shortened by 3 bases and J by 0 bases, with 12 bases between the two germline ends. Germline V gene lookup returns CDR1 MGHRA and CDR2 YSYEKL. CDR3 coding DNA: TGCGCCAGCAGCCACAAGATTGGGGGCTCCTACGAGCAGTACTTC. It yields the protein CASSHKIGGSYEQYF.

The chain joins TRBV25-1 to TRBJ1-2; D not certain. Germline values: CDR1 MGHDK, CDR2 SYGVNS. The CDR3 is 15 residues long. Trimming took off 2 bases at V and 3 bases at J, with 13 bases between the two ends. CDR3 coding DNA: TGTGCCAGCAGTGAAGTCGGAGGGCAGGACTATGGCTACACCTTC. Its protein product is CASSEVGGQDYGYTF.

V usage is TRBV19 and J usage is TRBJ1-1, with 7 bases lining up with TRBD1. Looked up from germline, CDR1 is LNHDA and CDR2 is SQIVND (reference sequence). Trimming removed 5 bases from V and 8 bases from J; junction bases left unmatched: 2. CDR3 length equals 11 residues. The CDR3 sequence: CASSPGGEAFF. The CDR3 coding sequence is TGTGCCAGTAGTCCAGGGGGAGAAGCTTTCTTT.

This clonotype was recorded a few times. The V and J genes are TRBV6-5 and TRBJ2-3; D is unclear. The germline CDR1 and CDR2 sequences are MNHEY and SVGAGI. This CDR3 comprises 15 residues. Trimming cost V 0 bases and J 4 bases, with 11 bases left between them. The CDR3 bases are TGTGCCAGCAGTTACTCGAGCCCTAGGCCAGATACGCAGTATTTT. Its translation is CASSYSSPRPDTQYF.